These 23 T cell receptor beta chains were all obtained from the same sample, sequenced in a study of a mutant IDH1 vaccine in newly diagnosed glioma. Described time point: week 11, during vaccination. Alongside topical imiquimod, each dose of vaccine comprised 300 ug of mutant IDH1 20-mer peptide. TCRdb's table, derived via immunoSEQ multiplex PCR, lists solely in-frame clones and lacks some. The table records roughly 120,000 clones, around three quarters of them present only once. For these receptors, no antigen is known. The sequenced sample was PBMCs, obtained from a glioma patient whose treatment included an IDH1 peptide vaccine. The origin of the receptors is a man in his forties with glioma.

The V gene is TRBV7-9, the J gene TRBJ2-7; TRBD1 matches 8 bases. The trim removed 0 bases at V and 6 bases at J, leaving 7 bases unmatched. The CDR3 has 15 amino acids. Germline V gene data show CDR1 as SEHNR and CDR2 as FQNEAQ (reference sequence). CDR3 nucleotide sequence: TGTGCCAGCAGCTTAGCGGACAGGGTTCGGTCCGAGCAGTACTTC. Protein product: CASSLADRVRSEQYF.

This clone was found once. This chain links TRBV2 with TRBJ2-5; D unresolved. This CDR3 spans 14 amino acids. Germline lookup yields CDR1 SNHLY and CDR2 FYNNEI. The V gene lost 2 bases and the J gene lost 1 base, with 8 bases spanning the gap. CDR3 amino acids: CASSERTAQETQYF. The CDR3 nucleotides read TGTGCCAGCAGTGAACGGACGGCCCAAGAGACCCAGTACTTC.

The chain joins TRBV5-1 to TRBJ2-2, with 7 positions matching TRBD1. The CDR3 is made up of 19 amino acids. With 1 base clipped from V and 0 bases from J, the junction kept 12 bases outside the gene matches. Germline CDR1 SGHRS, CDR2 YFSETQ. The CDR3 DNA reads as TGCGCCAGCAGCTTGTTCGCCGAAGGGACAGCTACGAACACCGGGGAGCTGTTTTTT. Encoded protein: CASSLFAEGTATNTGELFF.

The V gene is TRBV30, the J gene TRBJ2-2, with D unclear. Germline V CDR1 and CDR2: GTSNPN, SVGIG (reference sequence). With 1 base removed from V and 6 bases from J, the gap between germline ends came to 12 bases. There are 14 residues in the CDR3. The CDR3 spells CAWSGRMAPGELFF. CDR3 sequence (DNA): TGTGCCTGGAGTGGGCGGATGGCCCCCGGGGAGCTGTTTTTT.

The genes are TRBV7-3 and TRBJ2-3; tentative D call: TRBD2 (5 bases). Germline CDR1 and CDR2: SGHTA and FQGTGA. Trimming took 1 base from V and 6 from J, leaving 14 bases between them. This CDR3 is built from 15 residues. CDR3 DNA: TGTGCCAGCAGCTTAATGCCCGGGGTGGGCGATACGCAGTATTTT. Its translation is CASSLMPGVGDTQYF.

The J gene is TRBJ2-1, the V gene TRBV7-2; 9 nucleotides match TRBD2. Germline V CDR1 and CDR2: SGHTA, FQGNSA. CDR3 length equals 12 residues. V was clipped by 5 bases and J by 9 bases; unmatched bases: 2. Here the CDR3 DNA reads TGTGCCAGCAGCCGAGCGGGAGGTGAGCAGTTCTTC. Translating gives CASSRAGGEQFF.

This clone was detected a few times. The chain carries TRBV10-1 and TRBJ2-2; D ambiguous. V lost 0 bases and J 3 bases, leaving 11 bases between the germline ends. Germline CDR1 and CDR2: WNHNN and SYGVQD (reference sequence). The CDR3 contains 16 residues. The chain's CDR3 is CASSESVLSDTGELFF. The CDR3 DNA reads TGCGCCAGCAGTGAGTCCGTGCTCTCAGACACCGGGGAGCTGTTTTTT.

The V gene is TRBV6-1, the J gene TRBJ2-5; D is possibly TRBD1 or TRBD2 (5 bases each). Trimming removed 7 bases from V and 4 bases from J, with 19 bases in between. Germline values: CDR1 MNHNS, CDR2 SASEGT. There are 15 residues in the CDR3. The CDR3: CASTSGTEVIETQYF. CDR3 DNA sequence: TGTGCCAGCACCTCCGGGACGGAAGTTATAGAGACCCAGTACTTC.

The gene calls are TRBV5-6 and TRBJ1-4; D might be TRBD1 (6 bases). CDR3 length equals 15 residues. The germline V gene has CDR1 SGHDT and CDR2 YYEEEE. V dropped 0 bases and J dropped 2 bases, with 8 bases sitting between them. The CDR3 nucleotides read TGTGCCAGCAGCTTGGTCAGGGGCACTAATGAAAAACTGTTTTTT. Protein: CASSLVRGTNEKLFF.

The V and J genes are TRBV30 and TRBJ1-5; D not resolved. Germline V gives CDR1 GTSNPN, CDR2 SVGIG (reference sequence). The CDR3 runs to 13 residues. V lost 2 bases, J lost 3 bases, and 8 bases lay in between. CDR3 region: CAWSPGNNQPQHF. The CDR3 DNA reads TGTGCCTGGAGTCCCGGGAACAATCAGCCCCAGCATTTT.

J is TRBJ2-3 and V is TRBV19; D is possibly TRBD1 (5 bases). Germline CDR1 reads LNHDA; CDR2 reads SQIVND (reference sequence). Trimming cost V 9 bases and J 0 bases, with 10 bases left between them. The CDR3 runs 13 residues. CDR3 nucleotides: TGTGCCAGCGGGCAGGGAAGCACAGATACGCAGTATTTT. This sequence encodes CASGQGSTDTQYF.

The V call is TRBV7-9, the J call TRBJ1-5, with 7 positions matching TRBD1. V lost 5 bases, J lost 4 bases, and 8 bases stayed unmatched. Germline assignment: CDR1 SEHNR and CDR2 FQNEAQ (reference sequence). The CDR3 runs to 15 residues. The DNA of the CDR3 is TGTGCCAGCAGCCAAACAGGGGAAGCGAATCAGCCCCAGCATTTT. Translation gives CASSQTGEANQPQHF.

V gene TRBV6-5 combines with J gene TRBJ2-5; D is unresolved. The V gene's germline CDR1 is MNHEY and CDR2 SVGAGI. V gave up 2 bases and J gave up 0 bases, with 4 bases separating them. The CDR3 runs to 13 residues. CDR3 nucleotides: TGTGCCAGCAGTTACACGGACCAAGAGACCCAGTACTTC. As protein: CASSYTDQETQYF.

As to this clone: Other DNA sequences within the sample encode an identical CDR3. The chain is built from TRBV28 and TRBJ1-2; possibly TRBD1 for D (6 bases). This CDR3 contains 12 residues. The germline V gene has CDR1 MDHEN and CDR2 SYDVKM. V shed 6 bases and J shed 8 bases, with 13 bases lying between them. DNA of the CDR3: TGTGCCAGCAGCCGAGGGGGTCGGGGCTACACCTTC. Translated: CASSRGGRGYTF.

On this clone itself: This CDR3 is also generated by other DNA sequences in the sample. The rearrangement joins TRBV9 to TRBJ2-6; the D is unclear. V gave up 0 bases and J gave up 3 bases, with 7 bases separating them. Germline V CDR1 and CDR2: SGDLS, YYNGEE. This CDR3 has 15 residues. The CDR3, as DNA: TGTGCCAGCAGCGTAGGAACGCTTGGGGCCAACGTCCTGACTTTC. This gives the protein CASSVGTLGANVLTF.

This chain uses TRBV6-5 with TRBJ2-5, with 7 positions matching TRBD1. The germline V gene encodes CDR1 MNHEY and CDR2 SVGAGI. There are 13 residues in the CDR3. V gave up 6 bases and J gave up 6 bases; unmatched junction bases: 7. CDR3 protein: CASSSQGIQTQYF. CDR3 DNA: TGTGCCAGCAGCTCACAGGGGATACAGACCCAGTACTTC.

On this clone itself: The same CDR3 can be traced to other DNA sequences in this sample. The rearrangement links TRBV7-2 to TRBJ2-7; D is unclear. The CDR3 is made up of 13 amino acids. The germline V gene has CDR1 SGHTA and CDR2 FQGNSA. The V gene lost 4 bases and the J gene lost 4 bases, with 11 bases spanning the gap. The DNA of the CDR3 is TGTGCCAGCAGCTCCCCGGACGGGTACGAGCAGTACTTC. Protein product: CASSSPDGYEQYF.

The V call is TRBV18, the J call TRBJ2-2; 8 positions match TRBD2. Unmatched junction bases numbered 5, after V lost 2 bases and J lost 0 bases. The CDR3 is 17 amino acids. Germline CDR1 reads KGHSH; CDR2 reads LQKENI. As DNA, the CDR3 is TGTGCCAGCTCACCAGTCAATAGCGGGACGAACACCGGGGAGCTGTTTTTT. Protein sequence: CASSPVNSGTNTGELFF.

This chain uses TRBV29-1 with TRBJ2-3, with 12 bases fitting TRBD2. The V gene end was trimmed by 6 bases and the J gene end by 1 base; junction bases not matched to a gene: 2. Per the germline V gene, CDR1 is SQVTM and CDR2 is ANQGSEA. The CDR3 has 14 amino acids. CDR3: CSVRLAGGTDTQYF. The DNA of the CDR3 is TGCAGCGTCAGACTAGCGGGAGGCACAGATACGCAGTATTTT.

In this sample, this clone turned up a few times. V is TRBV4-1 and J is TRBJ1-1; TRBD1 matches at 8 bases. Germline CDR1 MGHRA, CDR2 YSYEKL. V dropped 2 bases and J dropped 0; count of bases not matched to a gene: 5. The CDR3 is made up of 16 amino acids. CDR3 protein: CASSQPGTGLNTEAFF. Written as DNA, the CDR3 is TGCGCCAGCAGCCAACCCGGGACAGGCCTGAACACTGAAGCTTTCTTT.

This clone was observed a single time. This CDR3 is CASTPLAGGQETQYF. The CDR3, as DNA: TGTGCCAGCACTCCACTAGCGGGGGGTCAAGAGACCCAGTACTTC. The chain combines TRBV6-1 with TRBJ2-5, with 12 nucleotides matching TRBD2. Trimming removed 7 bases from V and 2 bases from J; junction bases left unmatched: 5. Germline-derived CDR1 and CDR2 are MNHNS and SASEGT. CDR3 length: 15 residues.

This clone has only a few counts. V gene TRBV6-5 combines with J gene TRBJ1-1, with D possibly TRBD1 on 5 matching bases. Germline assignment: CDR1 MNHEY and CDR2 SVGAGI. V lost 1 base and J lost 1, with 13 bases in between. There are 16 residues in the CDR3. The CDR3 loop reads CASSYFRAGWNTEAFF. The CDR3 DNA is TGTGCCAGCAGTTACTTCCGGGCAGGGTGGAACACTGAAGCTTTCTTT.

The chain links TRBV13 to TRBJ2-1, with D possibly being TRBD2 (7 bases). This CDR3 is built from 14 residues. Looked up from germline, CDR1 is PRHDT and CDR2 is FYEKMQ (reference sequence). The V end lost 5 bases, the J end lost 6 bases, and 14 bases lay between the germline ends. CDR3 DNA: TGTGCCAGCAGCCGCTGGGAGGGGGTCAATGAGCAGTTCTTC. Amino acid sequence: CASSRWEGVNEQFF.